This TCR beta chain was retrieved from a study of graft-versus-host responses after intestinal transplantation. Study at large: Every transplant recipient was induced with anti-thymocyte globulin, then maintained on tacrolimus and steroids for about 3 years. Points from the study as a whole: Allograft graft-versus-host to host-versus-graft clonal ratios ran high in patients with graft-donor T cell macrochimerism. Detection of GvH clones occurred in recipient marrow, and some had their first appearance in ileum or blood. HvG clone declines early post-transplant were associated with peak circulating GvH levels.

Assay: immunoSEQ multiplex PCR; the TCRdb copy retains only in-frame clones and omits some. The table lists roughly 100,000 clones, 93% of them singletons, with more than 0.95% in the top ten. Germline CDR1 reads SEHNR; CDR2 reads FQNEAQ (reference sequence). The CDR3 totals 13 residues. Trimming took off 3 bases at V and 7 bases at J, with 13 bases between the two ends. A note on this clone: Its cognate antigen is unknown.

The sequence was obtained from a human donor who received an intestinal transplant. The rearrangement joins TRBV7-9 to TRBJ2-7, with no clear D. The starting material was unstimulated CD8+ T cells sorted from spleen or lymph node cells, obtained before intestinal transplant. The CDR3: CASSFGTAWEQYF. The CDR3 DNA reads TGTGCCAGCAGCTTCGGCACGGCGTGGGAGCAGTACTTC.